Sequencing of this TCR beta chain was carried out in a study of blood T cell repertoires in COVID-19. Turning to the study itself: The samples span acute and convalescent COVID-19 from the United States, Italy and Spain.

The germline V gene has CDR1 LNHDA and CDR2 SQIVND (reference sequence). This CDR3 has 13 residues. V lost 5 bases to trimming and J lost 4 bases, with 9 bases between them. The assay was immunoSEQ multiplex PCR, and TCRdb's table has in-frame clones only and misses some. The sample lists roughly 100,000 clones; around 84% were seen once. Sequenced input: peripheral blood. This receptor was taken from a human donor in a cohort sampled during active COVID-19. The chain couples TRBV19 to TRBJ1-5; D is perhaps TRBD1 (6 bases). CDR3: CASSPDRNQPQHF. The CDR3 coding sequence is TGTGCCAGTAGTCCGGACAGAAATCAGCCCCAGCATTTT.